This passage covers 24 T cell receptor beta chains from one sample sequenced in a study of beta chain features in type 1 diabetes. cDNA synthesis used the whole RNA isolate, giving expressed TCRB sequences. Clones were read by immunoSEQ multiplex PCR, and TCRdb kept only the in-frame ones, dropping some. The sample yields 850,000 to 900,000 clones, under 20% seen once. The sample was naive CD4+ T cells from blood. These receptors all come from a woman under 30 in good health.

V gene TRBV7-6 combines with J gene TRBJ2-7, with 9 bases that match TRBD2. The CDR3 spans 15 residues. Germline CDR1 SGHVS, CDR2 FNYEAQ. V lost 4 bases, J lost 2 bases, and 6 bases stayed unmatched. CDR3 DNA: TGTGCCAGCAGCTCCGACGCGGGAGGGACCTACGAGCAGTACTTC. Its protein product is CASSSDAGGTYEQYF.

The CDR3 region has the DNA TGTGCCAGCAGCTTAGTGGGGAGGAACAGGGGATACGAGCAGTACTTC. This codes for CASSLVGRNRGYEQYF. The V gene is TRBV7-2, the J gene TRBJ2-7, with a possible D match to TRBD1 (7 bases). This CDR3 comprises 16 residues. With 1 base removed from V and 4 bases from J, the gap between germline ends came to 17 bases. Germline V gives CDR1 SGHTA, CDR2 FQGNSA.

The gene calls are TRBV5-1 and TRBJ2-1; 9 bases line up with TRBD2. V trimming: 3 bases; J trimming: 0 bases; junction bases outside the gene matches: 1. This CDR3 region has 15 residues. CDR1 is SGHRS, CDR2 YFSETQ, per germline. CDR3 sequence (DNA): TGCGCCAGCAGCTCTAGCGGGGACTCCTACAATGAGCAGTTCTTC. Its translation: CASSSSGDSYNEQFF.

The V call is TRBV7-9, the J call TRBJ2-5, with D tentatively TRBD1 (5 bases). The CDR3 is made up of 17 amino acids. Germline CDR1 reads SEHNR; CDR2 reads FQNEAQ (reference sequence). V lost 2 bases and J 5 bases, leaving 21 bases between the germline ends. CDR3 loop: CASSLMRLGRSVETQYF. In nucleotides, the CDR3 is TGTGCCAGCAGCTTAATGCGTCTGGGGCGCAGTGTGGAGACCCAGTACTTC.

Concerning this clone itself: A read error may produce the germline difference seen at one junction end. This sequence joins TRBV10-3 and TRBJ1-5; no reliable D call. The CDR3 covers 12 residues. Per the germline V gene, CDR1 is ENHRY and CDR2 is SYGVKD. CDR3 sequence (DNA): TGTGCCATCAGTGAGCCCTCCCGACCCCCGCATTTT. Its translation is CAISEPSRPPHF.

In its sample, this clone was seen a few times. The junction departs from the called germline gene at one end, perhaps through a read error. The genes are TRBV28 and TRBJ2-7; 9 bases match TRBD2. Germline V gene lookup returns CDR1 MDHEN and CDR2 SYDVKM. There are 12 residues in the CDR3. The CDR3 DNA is TGTGCCAGCAGTTTAACCGGGACTAGCCCGGGCTTC. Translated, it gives CASSLTGTSPGF.

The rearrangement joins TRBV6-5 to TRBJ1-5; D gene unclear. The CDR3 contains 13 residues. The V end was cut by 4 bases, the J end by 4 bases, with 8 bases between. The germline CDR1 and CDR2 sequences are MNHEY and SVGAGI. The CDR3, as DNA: TGTGCCAGCAGTTTGGGCCCGAATCAGCCCCAGCATTTT. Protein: CASSLGPNQPQHF.

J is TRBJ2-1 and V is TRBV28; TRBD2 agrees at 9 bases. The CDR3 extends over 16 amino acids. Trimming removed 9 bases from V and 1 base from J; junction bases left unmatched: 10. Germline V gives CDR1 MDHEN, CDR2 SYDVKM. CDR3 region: CASSPSGVPSYNEQFF. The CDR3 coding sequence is TGTGCCAGTAGTCCTAGCGGGGTCCCTTCCTACAATGAGCAGTTCTTC.

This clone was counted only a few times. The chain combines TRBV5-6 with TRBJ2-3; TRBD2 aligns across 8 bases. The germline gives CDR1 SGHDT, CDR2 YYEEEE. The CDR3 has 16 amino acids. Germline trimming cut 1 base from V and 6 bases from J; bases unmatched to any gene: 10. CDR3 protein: CASSLRVSGIGDTQYF. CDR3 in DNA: TGTGCCAGCAGCTTGAGAGTTAGCGGGATCGGCGATACGCAGTATTTT. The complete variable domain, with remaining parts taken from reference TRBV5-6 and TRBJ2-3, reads DAGVTQSPTHLIKTRGQQVTLRCSPKSGHDTVSWYQQALGQGPQFIFQYYEEEERQRGNFPDRFSGHQFPNYSSELNVNALLLGDSALYLCASSLRVSGIGDTQYFGPGTRLTVL.

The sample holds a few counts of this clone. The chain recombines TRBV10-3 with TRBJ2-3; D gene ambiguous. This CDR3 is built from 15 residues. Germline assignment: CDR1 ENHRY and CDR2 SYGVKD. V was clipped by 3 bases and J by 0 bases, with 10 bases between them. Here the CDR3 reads CAISDEDSSTDTQYF. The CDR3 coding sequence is TGTGCCATCAGTGACGAGGATTCTAGCACAGATACGCAGTATTTT.

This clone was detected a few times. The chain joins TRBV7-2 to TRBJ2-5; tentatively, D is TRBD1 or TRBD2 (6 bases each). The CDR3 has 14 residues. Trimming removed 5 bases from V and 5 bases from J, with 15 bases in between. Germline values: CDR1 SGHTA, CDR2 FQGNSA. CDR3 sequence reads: CASSRGAVGETQYF. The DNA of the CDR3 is TGTGCCAGCAGCAGGGGGGCCGTGGGTGAGACCCAGTACTTC.

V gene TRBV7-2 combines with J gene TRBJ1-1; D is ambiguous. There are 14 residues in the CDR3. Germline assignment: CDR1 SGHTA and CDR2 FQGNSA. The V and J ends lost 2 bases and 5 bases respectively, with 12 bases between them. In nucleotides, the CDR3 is TGTGCCAGCAGCTTAATTCGGGCGAGTACTGAAGCTTTCTTT. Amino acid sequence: CASSLIRASTEAFF.

CDR3 sequence (DNA): TGTGCCAGCCGCGCCGGGAGCCTGGGGGAGCAGTACTTC. Its protein product is CASRAGSLGEQYF. The rearrangement uses TRBV27 and TRBJ2-7, with a weak D call TRBD2 (6 bases). The CDR3 is made up of 13 amino acids. The V and J ends lost 8 bases and 7 bases respectively, with 18 bases between them. The germline V gene has CDR1 MNHEY and CDR2 SMNVEV (reference sequence).

CDR3: CASIRGPGTGELFF. The CDR3 coding sequence is TGTGCCAGCATTCGGGGCCCGGGCACCGGGGAGCTGTTTTTT. This chain uses TRBV28 with TRBJ2-2, with D perhaps given as TRBD1 or TRBD2 (5 bases each). Trimming removed 7 bases at V and 4 bases at J, with 13 bases between. From germline, CDR1 is MDHEN and CDR2 SYDVKM. The CDR3 spans 14 residues.

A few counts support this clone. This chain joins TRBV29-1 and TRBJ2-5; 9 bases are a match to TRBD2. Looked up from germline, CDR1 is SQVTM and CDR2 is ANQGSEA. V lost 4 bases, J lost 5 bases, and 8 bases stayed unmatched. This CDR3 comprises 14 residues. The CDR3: CSVGLAGRFETQYF. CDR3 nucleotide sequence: TGCAGCGTTGGGCTAGCGGGAAGGTTTGAGACCCAGTACTTC.

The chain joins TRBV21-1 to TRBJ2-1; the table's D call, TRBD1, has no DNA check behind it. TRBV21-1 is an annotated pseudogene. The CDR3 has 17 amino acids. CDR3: CASSKGVDRGLYNEQFF. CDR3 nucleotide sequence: TGTGCCAGCAGCAAAGGGGTGGACAGGGGGCTTTACAATGAGCAGTTCTTC.

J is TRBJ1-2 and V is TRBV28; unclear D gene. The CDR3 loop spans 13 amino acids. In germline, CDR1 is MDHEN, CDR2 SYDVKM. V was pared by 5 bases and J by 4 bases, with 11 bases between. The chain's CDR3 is CASSPALRYGYTF. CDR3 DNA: TGTGCCAGCAGTCCAGCCCTTCGCTATGGCTACACCTTC.

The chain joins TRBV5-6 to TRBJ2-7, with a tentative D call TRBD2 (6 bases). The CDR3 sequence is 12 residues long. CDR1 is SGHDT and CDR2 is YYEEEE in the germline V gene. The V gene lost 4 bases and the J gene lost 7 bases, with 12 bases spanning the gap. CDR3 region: CASSPGRGEQYF. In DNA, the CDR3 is TGTGCCAGCAGCCCCGGGAGAGGGGAGCAGTACTTC.

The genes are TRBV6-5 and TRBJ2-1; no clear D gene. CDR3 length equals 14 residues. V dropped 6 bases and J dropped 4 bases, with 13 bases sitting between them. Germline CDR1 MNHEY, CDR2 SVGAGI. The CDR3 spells CASSYQLSYNEQFF. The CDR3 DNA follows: TGTGCCAGCAGCTACCAGTTATCGTACAATGAGCAGTTCTTC.

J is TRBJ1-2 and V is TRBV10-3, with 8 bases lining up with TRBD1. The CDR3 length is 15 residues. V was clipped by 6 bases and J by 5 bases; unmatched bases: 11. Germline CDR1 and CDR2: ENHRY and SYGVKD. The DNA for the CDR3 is TGTGCCATCAGCCCCAGGACAGGGACGGGGTATGGCTACACCTTC. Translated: CAISPRTGTGYGYTF.

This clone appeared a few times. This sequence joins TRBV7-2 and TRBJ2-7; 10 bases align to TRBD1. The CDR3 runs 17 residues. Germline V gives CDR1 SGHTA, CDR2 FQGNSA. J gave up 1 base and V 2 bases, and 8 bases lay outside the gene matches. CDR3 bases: TGTGCCAGCAGCTTAAGGGGGACAGGGGATTGGTCCTACGAGCAGTACTTC. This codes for CASSLRGTGDWSYEQYF. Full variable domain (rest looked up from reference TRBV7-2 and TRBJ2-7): GAGVSQSPSNKVTEKGKDVELRCDPISGHTALYWYRQSLGQGLEFLIYFQGNSAPDKSGLPSDRFSAERTGGSVSTLTIQRTQQEDSAVYLCASSLRGTGDWSYEQYFGPGTRLTVT.

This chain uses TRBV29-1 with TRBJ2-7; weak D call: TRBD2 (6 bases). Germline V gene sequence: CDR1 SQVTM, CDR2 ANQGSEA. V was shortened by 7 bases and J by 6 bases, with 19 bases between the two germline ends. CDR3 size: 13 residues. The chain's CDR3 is CSARGSGGGEQYF. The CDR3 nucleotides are TGCAGCGCCCGTGGTTCCGGGGGAGGCGAGCAGTACTTC.

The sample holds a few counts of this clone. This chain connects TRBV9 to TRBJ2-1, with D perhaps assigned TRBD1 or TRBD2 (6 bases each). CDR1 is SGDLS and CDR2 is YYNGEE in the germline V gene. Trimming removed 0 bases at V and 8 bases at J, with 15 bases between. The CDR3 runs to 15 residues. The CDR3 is CASSVAGGAMYEQFF. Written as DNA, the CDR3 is TGTGCCAGCAGCGTAGCCGGGGGCGCGATGTATGAGCAGTTCTTC.

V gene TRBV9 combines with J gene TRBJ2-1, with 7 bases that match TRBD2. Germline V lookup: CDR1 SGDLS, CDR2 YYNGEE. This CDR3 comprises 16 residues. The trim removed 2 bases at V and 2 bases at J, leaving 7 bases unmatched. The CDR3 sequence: CASSVGSGGAYNEQFF. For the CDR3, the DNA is TGTGCCAGCAGCGTGGGGTCGGGAGGAGCCTACAATGAGCAGTTCTTC.